This T cell receptor (beta chain) was captured in a study of cytomegalovirus exposure and HLA in healthy donors. Study as a whole: Most donors, about 77% of a few hundred genotyped, fell in the Caucasian-associated ancestry cluster.

Turning to this clone: Antigen specificity is unknown.

Looked up from germline, CDR1 is SGHNT and CDR2 is YENEEA. V was clipped by 4 bases and J by 6 bases; unmatched bases: 15. This CDR3 spans 19 amino acids. Study-wide results and caveats: Cytomegalovirus-associated status was assigned to about 180 TCR beta chains.

A multiplex PCR was run with 60 Vbeta primers and 13 Jbeta primers. Only in-frame clones appear in the TCRdb table, and some are missing; sequencing was by immunoSEQ multiplex PCR. This sample has 95,000 to 100,000 clones, with around 85% found just once. The chain has TRBV11-3 and TRBJ2-3, with TRBD2 matching 14 bases. The clonotype comes from a man aged 25-45 years in good health and CMV-seronegative. The sequenced sample consisted of PBMCs. In DNA, the CDR3 is TGTGCCAGCAGCTCCCGGACTAGCGGGGGGTCCGTGGTGGAGGATACGCAGTATTTT. Its protein is CASSSRTSGGSVVEDTQYF.